This TCR beta chain was identified during a study of blood T cells in healthy people across ages. The use of a sample-barcoded 5' primer and a J-beta primer mix characterized a second PCR of 7 to 11 cycles. A single record per CDR3 protein comes from TCRdb applying MiXCR to the 5' RACE reads. The table lists 750,000 to 950,000 distinct CDR3 sequences, roughly 25% of them singletons. No fewer than 7 million PBMCs went into each sample. Germline lookup yields CDR1 DFQATT and CDR2 SNEGSKA (reference sequence). Trimming at V came to 5 bases and at J to 11 bases, leaving 11 bases not matched to a gene. The CDR3 is 13 residues long. These data also featured in a second study, about T cells of mothers and their children. That work states: All extracted RNA went into cDNA synthesis, around 1.6 ug per 15 ul. Thymic selection molds TCR recombination output in a comparable way in related and unrelated pairs. The authors identified no persistent microchimeric T cell clones.

The source of this sequence is a boy aged 10-17 years in good health. This chain links TRBV20-1 with TRBJ1-4; TRBD1 matches at 7 bases. The specimen was blood. CDR3 loop: CSAVTRTGDKLFF. In DNA form, the CDR3 reads TGCAGTGCTGTAACAAGAACAGGGGATAAACTGTTTTTT.